The source of this T cell receptor beta chain is a study of T cell responses to AZD1222 COVID-19 vaccine. Regarding the study as a whole: No repertoire was sampled before or during the peak T cell response, only after it. When two AZD1222 doses had been given, Spike-specific TCR breadth and depth rose.

This clone was recorded once. Antigen unknown. Trimming cost V 6 bases and J 3 bases; bases outside gene matches: 20. The germline V gene has CDR1 LNHDA and CDR2 SQIVND (reference sequence). This CDR3 is built from 19 residues. Profiling relied on immunoSEQ multiplex PCR, and the TCRdb table lists in-frame clones only, not all of them. The top ten clones hold approximately 2.5% of a sample with under 150,000 clones, around 90% of them seen once. The sequencing used peripheral blood, collected 28 days after the second AZD1222 dose. The chain couples TRBV19 to TRBJ2-3, with TRBD2 matching over 8 bases. The receptor's source is an adult who received the AZD1222 COVID-19 vaccine. CDR3 residues: CASSPRRGGKNSVTDTQYF. In DNA form, the CDR3 reads TGTGCCAGTAGCCCCCGCCGGGGGGGCAAGAACTCAGTTACAGATACGCAGTATTTT. Looking up the rest from reference TRBV19 and TRBJ2-3 gives the full variable domain: DGGITQSPKYLFRKEGQNVTLSCEQNLNHDAMYWYRQDPGQGLRLIYYSQIVNDFQKGDIAEGYSVSREKKESFPLTVTSAQKNPTAFYLCASSPRRGGKNSVTDTQYFGPGTRLTVL.